Each of the 14 T cell receptor beta chains below was sequenced from the same sample in a study of tumor and adjacent non-tumor tissue in lung cancer. TCRbeta libraries were built with three rounds of nested PCR, modified from ARM-PCR. Via MiXCR, TCRdb re-called the multiplex PCR reads, giving one row per CDR3 protein. The sample lists tens of thousands of distinct CDR3 sequences, approximately 80% occurring once. This sample's RNA came from whole unsorted tissue. More than 3 cm separated this lung sample from the edge of the tumor. The specimen sequenced was distant non-tumor lung tissue. The receptors were gathered from a man aged 60 to 69 with non-small cell lung cancer.

This clonotype was detected many times. In DNA, the CDR3 is TGTGCCAGCAGCTTATCCCCCGCGGGGAAGGTCAGAGATACGCAGTATTTT. It codes for CASSLSPAGKVRDTQYF. This chain uses TRBV7-8 with TRBJ2-3; D might be TRBD2 (6 bases). CDR1 is SGHVS, CDR2 FQNEAQ, per germline. The CDR3 is 17 residues long. Trimming took off 2 bases at V and 5 bases at J, with 20 bases between the two ends.

The V call is TRBV20-1, the J call TRBJ1-2; D possibly corresponds to TRBD1 (6 bases). CDR1 is DFQATT and CDR2 is SNEGSKA in the germline V gene (reference sequence). The CDR3 spans 17 residues. V was pared by 0 bases and J by 5 bases, with 22 bases between. The CDR3 spells CSARDLRTESAEYGYTF. CDR3 in DNA: TGCAGTGCTAGAGATCTCAGGACAGAGAGTGCGGAATATGGCTACACCTTC.

Details on this clonotype: The germline gene is not matched at one end of the junction; a read error may be the cause. This chain uses TRBV11-3 with TRBJ2-2; TRBD2 agrees at 8 bases. This CDR3 is built from 18 residues. The germline V gene has CDR1 SGHNT and CDR2 YENEEA. CDR3 loop: CASSSLGAGEYRAGDLFF. The CDR3 DNA sequence: TGCGCCAGCAGCTCCCTGGGAGCGGGAGAATACAGAGCCGGGGATCTGTTTTTT.

J is TRBJ2-1 and V is TRBV6-1; possibly TRBD2 for D (7 bases). Trimming removed 3 bases from V and 4 bases from J, with 22 bases in between. Germline CDR1 reads MNHNS; CDR2 reads SASEGT. The CDR3 contains 18 residues. CDR3 amino acids: CASSDSGLPRGGYNEQFF. The CDR3 bases are TGTGCCAGCAGTGACTCCGGCCTTCCGAGGGGGGGTTACAATGAGCAGTTCTTC.

Details on this clonotype: Without the conserved terminal phenylalanine or tryptophan, this CDR3 likely stems from a read error. This rearrangement joins TRBV6-7 to TRBJ2-1, with 11 positions matching TRBD2. TRBV6-7 is given ORF status, its function remaining uncertain. This CDR3 is 20 amino acids long. For the CDR3, the DNA is TGTGCCAGGAGTTATAATAGCGGGCTAGCGGGAGGCCCCGGGCGAAATGAGCAGTTCTCC. This codes for CARSYNSGLAGGPGRNEQFS.

Concerning this clonotype itself: A junction boundary mismatches the germline segment, possibly from a read error. V gene TRBV5-4 combines with J gene TRBJ1-1, with D maybe TRBD1 (6 bases). CDR1 SGHNT and CDR2 YYREEE come from the germline V gene (reference sequence). This CDR3 spans 14 amino acids. CDR3 residues: CASSATGLRAEALF. CDR3 coding DNA: TGTGCCAGCAGCGCTACAGGGTTACGTGCTGAAGCTCTCTTT.

As regards this clonotype: A read error may produce the germline difference seen at one junction end. The chain combines TRBV11-2 with TRBJ2-5, with D uncertain. CDR3 length: 13 residues. Germline CDR1 SGHAT, CDR2 FQNNGV. CDR3 sequence (DNA): TGTACCAGCAACTCTACAGTGGAAGAGACTCAGTACTTC. Translated: CTSNSTVEETQYF. Variable domain in full (rest from reference TRBV11-2 and TRBJ2-5): EAGVAQSPRYKIIEKRQSVAFWCNPISGHATLYWYQQILGQGPKLLIQFQNNGVVDDSQLPKDRFSAERLKGVDSTLKIQPAKLEDSAVYLCTSNSTVEETQYFGPGTRLLVL.

This clonotype has a single count. Given a much more abundant clone one base away, this may be a read error. CDR3: CASSLSYNEQYF. DNA of the CDR3: TGCGCCAGCAGTTTGTCCTACAATGAGCAGTACTTC. J is TRBJ2-5 and V is TRBV5-1; no definite D call. V was trimmed by 5 bases and J by 11 bases, leaving 16 bases between them. Germline assignment: CDR1 SGHRS and CDR2 YFSETQ. The CDR3 is made up of 12 amino acids. Full variable domain (outside the CDR3, taken from reference TRBV5-1 and TRBJ2-5): KAGVTQTPRYLIKTRGQQVTLSCSPISGHRSVSWYQQTPGQGLQFLFEYFSETQRNKGNFPGRFSGRQFSNSRSEMNVSTLELGDSALYLCASSLSYNEQYFGPGTRLLVL.

The rearrangement uses TRBV7-9 and TRBJ2-1; 8 bases are a match to TRBD1. Unmatched junction bases numbered 10, after V lost 10 bases and J lost 5 bases. This CDR3 is 14 amino acids long. Germline CDR1 SEHNR, CDR2 FQNEAQ (reference sequence). CDR3 sequence: CANSTGQVDNEQFF. CDR3 bases: TGTGCCAACAGTACGGGACAGGTCGACAATGAGCAGTTCTTC.

For this clonotype: One end of the junction fails to match germline, which may point to a read error. V gene TRBV11-2 combines with J gene TRBJ2-5; no firm D call. The CDR3 is 13 residues long. Germline V CDR1 and CDR2: SGHAT, FQNNGV. CDR3 sequence reads: CASNWGRGEAQYF. CDR3 in DNA: TGTGCCAGCAACTGGGGAAGAGGAGAGGCCCAGTACTTC. Supplemented by reference TRBV11-2 and TRBJ2-5, the full variable domain reads EAGVAQSPRYKIIEKRQSVAFWCNPISGHATLYWYQQILGQGPKLLIQFQNNGVVDDSQLPKDRFSAERLKGVDSTLKIQPAKLEDSAVYLCASNWGRGEAQYFGPGTRLLVL.

A word on this clonotype: Germline is not matched at one junction end, which may reflect a read error. This rearrangement joins TRBV20-1 to TRBJ2-3, with a tentative D call TRBD2 (6 bases). Germline CDR1 and CDR2: DFQATT and SNEGSKA (reference sequence). The CDR3 is made up of 15 amino acids. Here the CDR3 DNA reads TGCAGTGCTGAGCCGCGGGACTTAAGCACAGATACGCTGTATTTT. Translating it yields CSAEPRDLSTDTLYF.

CDR3 bases: TGTGCCAGCAGTTACTTGTACAGTCCGATCTCCTACAATGAGCAGTTCTTC. Translated, it gives CASSYLYSPISYNEQFF. The V and J genes are TRBV6-5 and TRBJ2-1; D uncertain. There are 17 residues in the CDR3. V lost 1 base and J lost 0, with 13 bases in between. Germline CDR1 is MNHEY and CDR2 is SVGAGI.

As to this clonotype: One junction end does not reproduce the germline sequence, and a read error may be involved. The chain joins TRBV12-3 or TRBV12-4 to TRBJ2-2; TRBD1 aligns across 9 bases. The CDR3 is made up of 16 amino acids. The CDR3 protein is CASSWPGQGFAGDLFF. In nucleotides, the CDR3 is TGTGCCAGCAGTTGGCCTGGACAGGGGTTCGCCGGGGATCTGTTTTTT.

The chain combines TRBV6-5 with TRBJ2-7; the D is unclear. V gave up 10 bases and J gave up 3 bases, with 22 bases separating them. The CDR3 runs to 15 residues. Germline values: CDR1 MNHEY, CDR2 SVGAGI. The CDR3 sequence: CANCNGGVTRYEQYF. The DNA for the CDR3 is TGTGCCAACTGCAATGGTGGAGTCACTCGCTACGAGCAGTACTTC.